This passage covers 3 T cell receptor beta chains from one sample sequenced in a study of blood T cell repertoires in COVID-19. Method: immunoSEQ multiplex PCR; TCRdb's copy keeps in-frame clones and lacks some. The sample carries 200,000 or so clones, about 82% recorded once. What was sequenced was peripheral blood. The receptors stem from a woman aged 25-40 years with acute or convalescent COVID-19.

The chain joins TRBV7-2 to TRBJ2-5; D is unclear. This CDR3 is 15 amino acids long. Germline V gene sequence: CDR1 SGHTA, CDR2 FQGNSA. The germline V and J ends were trimmed by 6 bases and 1 base, with 15 bases remaining between them. In DNA form, the CDR3 reads TGTGCCAGCAGTCCAAATTTCCGCAGCCAAGAGACCCAGTACTTC. This encodes CASSPNFRSQETQYF.

The chain uses TRBV4-3 and TRBJ1-5, with D perhaps TRBD1 (5 bases). Germline lookup yields CDR1 LGHNA and CDR2 YSLEER. V lost 3 bases and J lost 4, with 13 bases in between. This CDR3 has 15 residues. The CDR3 sequence: CASSQTGPGNQPQHF. CDR3 in DNA: TGCGCCAGCAGCCAGACCGGTCCAGGGAATCAGCCCCAGCATTTT.

The chain couples TRBV20-1 to TRBJ2-2; no definite D call. The germline CDR1 and CDR2 sequences are DFQATT and SNEGSKA (reference sequence). The CDR3 covers 14 residues. Trimming cost V 3 bases and J 1 base, with 9 bases left between them. The CDR3 sequence: CSASRSLNTGELFF. As DNA, the CDR3 is TGCAGTGCTAGTAGGAGTTTGAACACCGGGGAGCTGTTTTTT.